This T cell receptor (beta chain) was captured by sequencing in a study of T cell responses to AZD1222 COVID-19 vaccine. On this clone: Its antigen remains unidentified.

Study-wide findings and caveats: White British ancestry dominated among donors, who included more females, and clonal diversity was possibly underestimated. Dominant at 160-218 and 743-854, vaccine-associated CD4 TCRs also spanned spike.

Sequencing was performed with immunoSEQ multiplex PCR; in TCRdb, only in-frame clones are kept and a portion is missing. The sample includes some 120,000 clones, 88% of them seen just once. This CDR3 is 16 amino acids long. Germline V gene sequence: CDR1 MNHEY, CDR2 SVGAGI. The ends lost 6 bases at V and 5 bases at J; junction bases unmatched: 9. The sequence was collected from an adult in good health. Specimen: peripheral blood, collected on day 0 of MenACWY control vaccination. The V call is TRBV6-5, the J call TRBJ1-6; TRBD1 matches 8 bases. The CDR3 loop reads CASSYRGTGHNSPLHF. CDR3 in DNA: TGTGCCAGCAGCTACCGCGGGACAGGTCATAATTCACCCCTCCACTTT.